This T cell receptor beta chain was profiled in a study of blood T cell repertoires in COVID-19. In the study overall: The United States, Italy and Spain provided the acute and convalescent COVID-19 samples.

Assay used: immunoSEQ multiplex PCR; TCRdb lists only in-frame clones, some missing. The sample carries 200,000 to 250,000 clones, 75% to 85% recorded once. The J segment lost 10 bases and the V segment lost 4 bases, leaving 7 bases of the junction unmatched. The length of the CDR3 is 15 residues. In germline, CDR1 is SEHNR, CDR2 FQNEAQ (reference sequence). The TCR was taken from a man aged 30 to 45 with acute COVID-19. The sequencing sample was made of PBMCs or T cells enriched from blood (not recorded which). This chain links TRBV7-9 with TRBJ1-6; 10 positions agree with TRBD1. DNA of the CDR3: TGTGCCAGCAGCTCTGGGACAGGGGACATCTCACCCCTCCACTTT. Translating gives CASSSGTGDISPLHF.